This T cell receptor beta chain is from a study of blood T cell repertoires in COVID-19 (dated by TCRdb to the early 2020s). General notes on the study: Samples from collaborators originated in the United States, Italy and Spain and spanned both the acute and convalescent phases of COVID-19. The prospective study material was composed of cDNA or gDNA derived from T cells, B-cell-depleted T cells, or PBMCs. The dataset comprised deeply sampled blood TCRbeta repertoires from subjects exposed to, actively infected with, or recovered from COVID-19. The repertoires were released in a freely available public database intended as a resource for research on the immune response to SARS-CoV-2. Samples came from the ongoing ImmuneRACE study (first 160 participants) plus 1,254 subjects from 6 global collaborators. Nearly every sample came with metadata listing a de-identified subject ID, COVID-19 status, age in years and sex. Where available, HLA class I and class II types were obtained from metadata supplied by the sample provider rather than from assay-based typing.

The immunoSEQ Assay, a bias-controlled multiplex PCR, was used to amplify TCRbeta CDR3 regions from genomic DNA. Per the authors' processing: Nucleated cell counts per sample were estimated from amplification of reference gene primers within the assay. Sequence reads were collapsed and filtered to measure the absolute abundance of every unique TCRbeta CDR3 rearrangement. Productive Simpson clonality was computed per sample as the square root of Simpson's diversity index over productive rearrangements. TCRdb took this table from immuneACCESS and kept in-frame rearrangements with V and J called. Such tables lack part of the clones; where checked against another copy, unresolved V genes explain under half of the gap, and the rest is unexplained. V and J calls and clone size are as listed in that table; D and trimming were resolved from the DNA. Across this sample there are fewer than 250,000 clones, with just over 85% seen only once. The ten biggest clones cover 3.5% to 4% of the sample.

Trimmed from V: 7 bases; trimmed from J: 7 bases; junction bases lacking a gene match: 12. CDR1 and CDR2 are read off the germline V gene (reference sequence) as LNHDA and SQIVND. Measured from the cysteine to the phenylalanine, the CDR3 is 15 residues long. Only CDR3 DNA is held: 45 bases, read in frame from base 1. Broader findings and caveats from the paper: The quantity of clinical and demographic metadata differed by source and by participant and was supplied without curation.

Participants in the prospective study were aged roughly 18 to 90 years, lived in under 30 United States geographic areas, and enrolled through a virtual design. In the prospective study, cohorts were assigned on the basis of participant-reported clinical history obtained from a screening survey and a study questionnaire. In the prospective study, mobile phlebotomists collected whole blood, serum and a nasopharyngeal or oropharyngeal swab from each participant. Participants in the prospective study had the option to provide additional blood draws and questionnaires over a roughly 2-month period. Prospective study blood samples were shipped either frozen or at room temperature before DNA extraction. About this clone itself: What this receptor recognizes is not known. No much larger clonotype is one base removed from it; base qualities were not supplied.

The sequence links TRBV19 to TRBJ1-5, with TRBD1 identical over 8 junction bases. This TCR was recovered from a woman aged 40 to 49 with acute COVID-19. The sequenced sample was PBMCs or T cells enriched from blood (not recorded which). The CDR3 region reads CASTPTGDSLQPQHF. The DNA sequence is TGTGCCAGTACCCCGACAGGGGATAGTTTACAGCCCCAGCATTTT.